This T cell receptor (beta chain) was profiled in a study of blood T cell repertoires in COVID-19. Study background: Italy, Spain and the United States were the sources of the convalescent and acute COVID-19 samples. The analysed material was cDNA or gDNA that came from T cells, B-cell-depleted T cells, or PBMCs.

Notes on this clone: At one end, the junction sequence differs from germline, possibly due to a read error.

CDR1 is MDHEN and CDR2 is SYDVKM in the germline V gene. The CDR3 runs 13 residues. Sequencing used immunoSEQ multiplex PCR; TCRdb keeps in-frame clones, though not all of them. This sample has roughly 230,000 clones; about 85% occur once, and the top ten carry about 10%. Patients from Seattle were sampled longitudinally, starting during active infection. This clonotype was sampled from a woman over 75 with COVID-19, enrolled during active disease. Material for sequencing was peripheral blood. The chain carries TRBV28 and TRBJ1-2, with 9 positions matching TRBD1. CDR3 sequence reads: CASRVTGGVGLAF. CDR3 nucleotides: TGTGCCAGCAGAGTTACAGGGGGCGTTGGCCTTGCTTTC.